These 2 T cell receptor beta chains came from one sample sequenced in a study of liver allograft versus peripheral blood T cells. For the study at large: Comparative analysis was performed on T cell receptor repertoires from transplanted livers and from recipients' peripheral blood.

From the reads, TCRdb called clonotypes with MiXCR, one entry per CDR3 protein. This sample carries over 10,000 distinct CDR3 sequences, under 20% of them seen once, and the ten largest clones take roughly 2%. All receptors derive from a human patient who had a liver transplant. Some T cells could come from the graft donor.

In its sample, this clonotype was seen a few times. The V and J genes are TRBV28 and TRBJ1-4, with D uncertain. V dropped 3 bases and J dropped 5 bases, with 16 bases sitting between them. Per the germline V gene, CDR1 is MDHEN and CDR2 is SYDVKM. CDR3 length: 16 residues. The chain's CDR3 is CASSLVIWESNEKLFF. Here the CDR3 DNA reads TGTGCCAGCAGTTTGGTCATTTGGGAGTCAAATGAAAAACTGTTTTTT.

This clonotype ranks as medium-sized (0.01 to 0.1%). This sequence joins TRBV19 and TRBJ1-1; 7 bases align to TRBD1. Germline values: CDR1 LNHDA, CDR2 SQIVND (reference sequence). The V and J ends lost 5 bases and 1 base, in that order; junction bases with no gene match: 4. CDR3 length equals 14 residues. Here the CDR3 reads CASSFSGGNTEAFF. In DNA, the CDR3 is TGTGCCAGTAGTTTCTCAGGGGGGAACACTGAAGCTTTCTTT.